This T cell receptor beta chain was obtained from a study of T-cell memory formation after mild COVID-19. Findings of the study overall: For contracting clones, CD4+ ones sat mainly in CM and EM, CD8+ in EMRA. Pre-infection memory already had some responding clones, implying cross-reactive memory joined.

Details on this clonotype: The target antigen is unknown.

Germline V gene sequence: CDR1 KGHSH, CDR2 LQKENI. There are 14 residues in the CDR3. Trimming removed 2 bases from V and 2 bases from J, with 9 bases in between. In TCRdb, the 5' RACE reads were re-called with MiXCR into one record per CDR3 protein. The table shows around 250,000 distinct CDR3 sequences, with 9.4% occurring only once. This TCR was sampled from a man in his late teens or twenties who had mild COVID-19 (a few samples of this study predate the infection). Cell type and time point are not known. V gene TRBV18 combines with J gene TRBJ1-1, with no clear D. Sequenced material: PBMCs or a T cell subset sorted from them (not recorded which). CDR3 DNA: TGTGCCAGCTCACCATCACGGCCTAACACTGAAGCTTTCTTT. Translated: CASSPSRPNTEAFF.